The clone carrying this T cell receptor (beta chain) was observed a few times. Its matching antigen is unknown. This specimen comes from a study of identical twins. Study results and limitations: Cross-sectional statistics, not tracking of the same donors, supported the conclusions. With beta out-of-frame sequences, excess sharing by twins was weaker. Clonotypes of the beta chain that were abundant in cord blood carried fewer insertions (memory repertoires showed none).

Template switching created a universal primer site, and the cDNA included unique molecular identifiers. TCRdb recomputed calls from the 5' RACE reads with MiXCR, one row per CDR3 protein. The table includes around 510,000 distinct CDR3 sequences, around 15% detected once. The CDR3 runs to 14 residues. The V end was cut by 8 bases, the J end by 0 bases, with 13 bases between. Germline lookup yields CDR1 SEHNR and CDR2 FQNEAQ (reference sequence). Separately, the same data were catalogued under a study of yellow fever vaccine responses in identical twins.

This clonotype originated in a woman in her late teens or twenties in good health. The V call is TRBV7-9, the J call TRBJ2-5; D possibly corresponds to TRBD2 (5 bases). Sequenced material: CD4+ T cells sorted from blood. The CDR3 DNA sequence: TGTGCCAGCGCGGGTGGCATGTACCAAGAGACCCAGTACTTC. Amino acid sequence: CASAGGMYQETQYF.